This T cell receptor beta chain emerged from a study of blood T cell repertoires in COVID-19 (dated by TCRdb to about 2020). Study-wide context: Collaborator samples came from the United States, Italy and Spain and covered acute and convalescent phases of COVID-19. The prospective study material was composed of cDNA or gDNA derived from T cells, B-cell-depleted T cells, or PBMCs. Deeply sampled blood TCRbeta repertoires from subjects exposed to, actively infected with, or recovered from COVID-19 were included in the dataset. The repertoires were made available in a free public database intended to serve as a resource for research on the immune response to SARS-CoV-2. The samples were drawn from two sources: the first 160 participants of the ongoing ImmuneRACE study, and 1,200 or so subjects contributed by 6 global collaborators. A de-identified subject ID, COVID-19 status, age in years and sex were almost always included in the sample metadata. HLA class I and class II types, where available, came from metadata supplied by the sample provider rather than from assay-based typing.

Whole blood was collected in K2EDTA tubes by collaborating institutions according to the institutions' own protocols. Collaborator samples were shipped for TCRbeta analysis as frozen whole blood, isolated PBMCs, or DNA extracted from either sample type. Deletion took 5 bases off V and 3 bases off J, with a span of 8 bases between the germline ends. CDR3 length: 13 amino acids, cysteine to phenylalanine. Only the CDR3 DNA stays, 39 bases, in frame from base 1. CDR1 and CDR2 are read off the germline V gene as SNHLY and FYNNEI. TCRbeta CDR3 regions were amplified from genomic DNA by means of the immunoSEQ Assay, a bias-controlled multiplex PCR. The authors' pipeline ran thus. The number of nucleated cells in each sample was estimated by amplification of reference gene primers within the assay. To quantify the absolute abundance of each unique TCRbeta CDR3 rearrangement, sequence reads were collapsed and filtered. Productive Simpson clonality was computed per sample as the square root of Simpson's diversity index over productive rearrangements. TCRdb took this table from immuneACCESS and kept in-frame rearrangements with V and J called. Such tables lack part of the clones; where checked against another copy, unresolved V genes explain under half of the gap, and the rest is unexplained. The DNA was the basis for D and trimming; V, J and clone size are from that table. The sample data list fewer than 250,000 clones, and approximately 85% of these were observed just once. The top ten constitute 4% of the sample.

Paper-wide results and their limitations: Clinical and demographic metadata were provided uncurated, with the amount varying by source and participant.

As to this clone: What antigen it recognizes has not been identified. No per-base quality is available; no much larger clone lies one base away.

Recombination linked TRBV2 to TRBJ1-5; TRBD1 might be the D gene, on 6 matching bases. The sequenced sample consisted of peripheral blood. The sequence was obtained from a man in his forties or fifties with acute or convalescent COVID-19. The DNA sequence reads TGTGCCAGCAGTACAGGGTACAATCAGCCCCAGCATTTT. This is translated as CASSTGYNQPQHF.